Given below is one T cell receptor (beta chain) in context. Its cognate antigen is unknown. TCRdb reanalysed the 5' RACE reads using MiXCR and keeps one entry per CDR3 protein. This sample has about 200,000 distinct CDR3 sequences, with around 13% found just once. The data stem from a study of CD8 T cells in ankylosing spondylitis. Study observations and caveats: Matched ankylosing spondylitis synovial fluid reportedly showed significant enrichment of disease-linked clones. In peripheral blood, disease-linked CD8+ clones occurred at relatively low frequencies.

This CDR3 spans 16 amino acids. Germline CDR1 is DFQATT and CDR2 is SNEGSKA (reference sequence). Unmatched junction bases numbered 12, after V lost 7 bases and J lost 0 bases. Sample: blood, either unsorted or a sorted T cell fraction (not recorded which). This clonotype was obtained from a male donor with ankylosing spondylitis or in good health (not recorded which). This chain connects TRBV20-1 to TRBJ2-4; TRBD1 agrees at 7 bases. CDR3: CSVDGETGPAKNIQYF. The DNA of the CDR3 is TGCAGTGTCGACGGCGAGACAGGGCCAGCCAAAAACATTCAGTACTTC.